This T cell receptor (beta chain) was documented in a study of T cells in Graves' hyperthyroidism and ophthalmopathy. Germline V gene sequence: CDR1 LGHDT, CDR2 YNNKEL (reference sequence). The CDR3 covers 15 residues. V trimming: 7 bases; J trimming: 5 bases; junction bases outside the gene matches: 6. The CDR3 regions of TCR beta were amplified from RNA transcripts. A set of HTBI primers served as the primers for a first-round RT-PCR of the TCR CDR3. TCRdb itself ran the multiplex PCR reads through MiXCR, one entry per CDR3 protein. The table has some 490,000 distinct CDR3 sequences, around 16% seen once.

This receptor was obtained from a woman in her 30s with Graves' ophthalmopathy. The sequenced material came from blood. The chain couples TRBV3-1 to TRBJ1-6, with 9 bases that match TRBD1. DNA of the CDR3: TGTGCCAGCACTCCGGGACAGGGAGATAATTCACCCCTCCACTTT. It yields the protein CASTPGQGDNSPLHF.